This T cell receptor beta chain was found in a study of shared clonotypes between healthy human individuals. V lost 1 base, J lost 6 bases, and 16 bases lay in between. The CDR3 totals 15 residues. In germline, CDR1 is SGHDT, CDR2 YYEEEE. Comments on this clone: Antigen unknown.

Every immunoSEQ plate was one replicate of a subset's evenly spread DNA. On ten immunoSEQ deep assay plates, unsorted PBMC DNA was sequenced. This table comes from immunoSEQ multiplex PCR, and its TCRdb copy is limited to in-frame clones, with some not included. The sample contains roughly 450,000 clones, around 74% of which appear only once. Overall study results and limits: Clonotype sharing among donors was thought likely to change with sequencing depth. There were few donors, and this limited the genetic and exposure-history diversity represented.

This clonotype was sampled from a woman aged 40 to 50 in good health. Some clones in this sample may be carry-over from other donors' samples. The V call is TRBV5-6, the J call TRBJ1-2, with D perhaps TRBD1 (5 bases). The sequenced sample was PBMCs. The CDR3 DNA reads as TGTGCCAGCAGCTTGAACGGGGAAAGGGACCATGGCTACACCTTC. This codes for CASSLNGERDHGYTF.